The clone carrying this TCR beta chain was observed a handful of times. The sample belongs to a study of early T cells in non-severe SARS-CoV-2 infection. Via MiXCR, TCRdb re-called the 5' RACE reads, giving one row per CDR3 protein. The sample lists 50,000 to 70,000 distinct CDR3 sequences; around 12% were seen once. Germline V gene sequence: CDR1 SQVTM, CDR2 ANQGSEA. The CDR3 is 15 residues long. V lost 7 bases, J lost 1 base, and 19 bases lay in between. The sequencing sample was made of whole blood. The sequence came from an adult who was a healthcare worker with PCR-confirmed SARS-CoV-2 infection or an uninfected control (not recorded which). The chain carries TRBV29-1 and TRBJ1-1; tentative D call: TRBD1 (6 bases). CDR3 nucleotide sequence: TGCAGCGCTGCCCTTCTTATGGGACAGAACACTGAAGCTTTCTTT. This sequence encodes CSAALLMGQNTEAFF.